The TCR beta chain described here comes from a study of blood T cell repertoires in COVID-19. About the research overall: Resolution of symptoms, clearance, or two negative PCRs was present in recovered Cohort 3 donors. PBMCs, B-cell-depleted T cells, or T cells were the source of the cDNA or gDNA that made up the material.

Per the original methods: Amplification from reference gene primers served as the basis for estimated nucleated cell counts. Only in-frame clones appear in the TCRdb table, and some are missing; sequencing was by immunoSEQ multiplex PCR. V and J calls and clone size are given by that table; D and trimming were obtained from the DNA. Of fewer than 250,000 clones detected, around 87% appear once; the ten largest clones hold more than 7%. Participant-reported clinical history was the basis for cohort assignment. There are 15 residues in the CDR3. After removal of 5 bases from V and 4 bases from J, the junction contained 4 bases not matched to a gene. The germline V gene has CDR1 SGHTA and CDR2 FQGNSA.

The sequence was obtained from a man younger than 45 in a cohort exposed to, infected with or recovered from COVID-19 (not recorded which). The sample consisted of PBMCs or T cells enriched from blood (not recorded which). J is TRBJ2-7 and V is TRBV7-2; 14 nucleotides align to TRBD2. CDR3 amino acids: CASSPWTSGRYEQYF. In nucleotides, the CDR3 is TGTGCCAGCAGCCCGTGGACTAGCGGGAGGTACGAGCAGTACTTC.